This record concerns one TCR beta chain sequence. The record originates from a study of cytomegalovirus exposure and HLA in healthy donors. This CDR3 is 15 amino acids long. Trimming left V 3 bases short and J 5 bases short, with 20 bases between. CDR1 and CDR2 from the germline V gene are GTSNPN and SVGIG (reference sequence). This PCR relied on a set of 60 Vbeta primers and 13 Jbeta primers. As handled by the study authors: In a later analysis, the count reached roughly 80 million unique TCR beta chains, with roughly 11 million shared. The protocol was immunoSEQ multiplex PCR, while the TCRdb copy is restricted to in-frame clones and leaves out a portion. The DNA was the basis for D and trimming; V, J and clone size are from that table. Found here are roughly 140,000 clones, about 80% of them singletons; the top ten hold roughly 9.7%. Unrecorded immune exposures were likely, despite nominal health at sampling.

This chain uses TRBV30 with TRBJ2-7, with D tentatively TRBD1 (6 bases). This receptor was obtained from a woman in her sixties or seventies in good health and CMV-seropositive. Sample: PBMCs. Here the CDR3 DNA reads TGTGCCTGGAGGGGCCCCTTGGGGGCCCTGAACGAGCAGTACTTC. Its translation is CAWRGPLGALNEQYF.